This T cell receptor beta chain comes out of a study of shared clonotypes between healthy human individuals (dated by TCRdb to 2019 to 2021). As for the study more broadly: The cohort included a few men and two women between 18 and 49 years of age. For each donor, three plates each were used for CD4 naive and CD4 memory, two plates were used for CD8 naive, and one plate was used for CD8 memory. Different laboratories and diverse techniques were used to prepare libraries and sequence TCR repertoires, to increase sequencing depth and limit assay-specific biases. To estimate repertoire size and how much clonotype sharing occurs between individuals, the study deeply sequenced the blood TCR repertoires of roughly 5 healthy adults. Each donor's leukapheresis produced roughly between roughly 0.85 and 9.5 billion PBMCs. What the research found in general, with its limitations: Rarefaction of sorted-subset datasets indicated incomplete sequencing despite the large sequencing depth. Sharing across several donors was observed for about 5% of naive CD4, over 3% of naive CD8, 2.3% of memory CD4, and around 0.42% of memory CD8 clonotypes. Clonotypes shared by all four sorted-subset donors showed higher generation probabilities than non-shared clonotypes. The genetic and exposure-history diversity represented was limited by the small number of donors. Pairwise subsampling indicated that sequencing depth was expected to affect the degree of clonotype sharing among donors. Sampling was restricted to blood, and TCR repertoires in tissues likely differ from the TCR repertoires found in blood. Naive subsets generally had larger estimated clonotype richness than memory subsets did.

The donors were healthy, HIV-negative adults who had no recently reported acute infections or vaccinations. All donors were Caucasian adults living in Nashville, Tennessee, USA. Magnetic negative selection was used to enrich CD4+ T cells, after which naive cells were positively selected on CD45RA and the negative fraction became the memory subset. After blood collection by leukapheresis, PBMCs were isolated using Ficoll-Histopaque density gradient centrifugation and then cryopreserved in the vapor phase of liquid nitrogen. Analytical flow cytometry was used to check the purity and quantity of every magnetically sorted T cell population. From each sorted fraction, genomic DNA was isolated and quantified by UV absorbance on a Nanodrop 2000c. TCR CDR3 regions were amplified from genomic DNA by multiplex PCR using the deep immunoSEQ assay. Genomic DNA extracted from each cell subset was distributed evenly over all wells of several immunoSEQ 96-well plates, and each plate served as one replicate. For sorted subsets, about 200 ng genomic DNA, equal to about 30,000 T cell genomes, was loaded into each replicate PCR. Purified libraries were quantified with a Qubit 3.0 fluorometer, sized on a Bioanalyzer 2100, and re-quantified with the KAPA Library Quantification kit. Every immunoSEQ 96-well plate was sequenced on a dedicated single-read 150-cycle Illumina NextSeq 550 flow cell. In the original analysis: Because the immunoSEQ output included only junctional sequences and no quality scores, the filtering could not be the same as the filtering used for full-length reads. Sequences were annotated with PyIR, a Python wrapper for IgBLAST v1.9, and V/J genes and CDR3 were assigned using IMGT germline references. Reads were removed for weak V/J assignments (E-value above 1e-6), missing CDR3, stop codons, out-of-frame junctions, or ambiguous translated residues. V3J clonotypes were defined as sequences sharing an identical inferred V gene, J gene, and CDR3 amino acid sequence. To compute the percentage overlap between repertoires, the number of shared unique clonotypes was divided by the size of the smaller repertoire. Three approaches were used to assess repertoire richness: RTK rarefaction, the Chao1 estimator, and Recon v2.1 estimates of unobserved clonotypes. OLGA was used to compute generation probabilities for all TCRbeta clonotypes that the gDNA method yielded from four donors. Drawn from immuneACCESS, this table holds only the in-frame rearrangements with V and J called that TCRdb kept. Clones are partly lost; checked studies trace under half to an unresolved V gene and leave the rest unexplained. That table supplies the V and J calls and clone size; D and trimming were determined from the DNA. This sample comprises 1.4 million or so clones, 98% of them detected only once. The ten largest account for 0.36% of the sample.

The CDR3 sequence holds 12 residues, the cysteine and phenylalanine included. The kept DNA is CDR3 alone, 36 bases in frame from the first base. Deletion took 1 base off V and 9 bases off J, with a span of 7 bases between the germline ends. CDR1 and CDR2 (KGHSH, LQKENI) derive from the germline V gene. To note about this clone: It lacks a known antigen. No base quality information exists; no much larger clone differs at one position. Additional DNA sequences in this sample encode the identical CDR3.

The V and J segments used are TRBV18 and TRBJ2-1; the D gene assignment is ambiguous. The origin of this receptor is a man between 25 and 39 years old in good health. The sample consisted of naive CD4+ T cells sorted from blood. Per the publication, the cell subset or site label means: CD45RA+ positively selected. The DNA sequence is TGTGCCAGCTCACCACAGGGTGGTGAGCAGTTCTTC. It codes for CASSPQGGEQFF. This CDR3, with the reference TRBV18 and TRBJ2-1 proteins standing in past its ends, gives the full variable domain NAGVMQNPRHLVRRRGQEARLRCSPMKGHSHVYWYRQLPEEGLKFMVYLQKENIIDESGMPKERFSAEFPKEGPSILRIQQVVRGDSAAYFCASSPQGGEQFFGPGTRLTVL.